This T cell receptor (beta chain) was identified in a study of blood T cell repertoires in COVID-19. Background on the study: Some COVID-19 samples were acute and others convalescent; all came from the United States, Italy and Spain. The analysed material was cDNA or gDNA that came from T cells, B-cell-depleted T cells, or PBMCs.

Authors' analysis steps: Counts of nucleated cells, estimated from reference gene primer amplification, were obtained. Data came from immunoSEQ multiplex PCR; TCRdb stores just in-frame clones and leaves some out. The DNA gave D and trimming, while V, J and clone size come from that table. The data contain approximately 97,000 clones, about nine tenths of them singletons. Sequencing was performed on peripheral blood. The TCR was taken from a man between 60 and 70 years old with acute or convalescent COVID-19.

The CDR3, as DNA: TGTGCCAGCTCCAGGGGCCAGGGATGGGAGACCCAGTACTTC. Its translation: CASSRGQGWETQYF. The chain uses TRBV11-2 and TRBJ2-5, with D perhaps TRBD1 (6 bases). This CDR3 is 14 amino acids long. Trimming removed 8 bases at V and 5 bases at J, with 18 bases between. Germline V lookup: CDR1 SGHAT, CDR2 FQNNGV.